These 17 T cell receptor beta chains came from one sample sequenced in a study of tumor T cells in aggressive B-cell lymphoma (dated by TCRdb to the late 2010s). Library prep was done by the immunoSEQ multiplex PCR assay. TCRdb re-hosts the immuneACCESS table, in-frame sequences only. Its copies lack some clones; in the studies checked, an unresolved V gene accounts for under half of them, and the cause for the rest is not known. The sample profile shows around 3,100 clones; about 69% of them were found once. The ten largest account for over 9% of the sample. The source material was tumor tissue. The source is an adult with diffuse large B cell lymphoma.

J is TRBJ2-1 and V is TRBV6-5; 7 bases fit TRBD1. The germline V gene encodes CDR1 MNHEY and CDR2 SVGAGI. The J segment lost 11 bases and the V segment lost 5 bases, leaving 9 bases of the junction unmatched. The CDR3 runs to 13 residues. The CDR3 here is CASSVGTAAKQFF. The CDR3 DNA follows: TGTGCCAGCAGTGTTGGGACAGCCGCTAAGCAGTTCTTC.

The chain recombines TRBV5-4 with TRBJ2-5; a possible D gene is TRBD1 (5 bases). Deletions cut 0 bases from V and 2 bases from J, with 8 bases between. Per germline, CDR1 SGHNT and CDR2 YYREEE (reference sequence). The CDR3 covers 14 residues. The CDR3 sequence: CASSLANRQETQYF. The CDR3 DNA reads as TGTGCCAGCAGCTTGGCTAACAGGCAAGAGACCCAGTACTTC. Filled out from reference TRBV5-4 and TRBJ2-5, the complete variable domain reads ETGVTQSPTHLIKTRGQQVTLRCSSQSGHNTVSWYQQALGQGPQFIFQYYREEENGRGNFPPRFSGLQFPNYSSELNVNALELDDSALYLCASSLANRQETQYFGPGTRLLVL.

V usage is TRBV28 and J usage is TRBJ1-2, with D unresolved. Germline CDR1 and CDR2: MDHEN and SYDVKM. Trimming cost V 0 bases and J 8 bases, with 13 bases left between them. The CDR3 extends over 14 amino acids. CDR3: CASSLWTRVRGYTF. The CDR3 DNA follows: TGTGCCAGCAGTTTATGGACGAGGGTCCGGGGCTACACCTTC.

This clone was detected only a few times. V is TRBV27 and J is TRBJ2-1; TRBD2 matches at 9 bases. V dropped 5 bases and J dropped 11; count of bases not matched to a gene: 10. Per the germline V gene, CDR1 is MNHEY and CDR2 is SMNVEV (reference sequence). The CDR3 is made up of 14 amino acids. CDR3 region: CASSAPGLAKKQFF. CDR3 bases: TGTGCCAGCAGTGCACCGGGACTAGCTAAGAAGCAGTTCTTC.

V and J are TRBV6-1 and TRBJ2-7, with 7 bases aligning to TRBD1. The CDR3 runs to 14 residues. Germline CDR1 MNHNS, CDR2 SASEGT. V was pared by 4 bases and J by 4 bases, with 7 bases of the junction left unmatched. CDR3 coding DNA: TGTGCCAGCAGTGGTGGGACAGCCCGGTACGAGCAGTACTTC. Amino acids: CASSGGTARYEQYF.

This clone occurred a few times. V is TRBV7-6 and J is TRBJ1-2, with D perhaps matching TRBD1 (5 bases). This CDR3 is 17 amino acids long. Germline assignment: CDR1 SGHVS and CDR2 FNYEAQ. Deletions cut 5 bases from V and 1 base from J, with 20 bases between. CDR3 DNA sequence: TGTGCCAGCAGCCCAATGAGCGTAGGGGTGGATAACTATGGCTACACCTTC. As protein: CASSPMSVGVDNYGYTF. Looking up the rest from reference TRBV7-6 and TRBJ1-2 gives the full variable domain: GAGVSQSPRYKVTKRGQDVALRCDPISGHVSLYWYRQALGQGPEFLTYFNYEAQQDKSGLPNDRFSAERPEGSISTLTIQRTEQRDSAMYRCASSPMSVGVDNYGYTFGSGTRLTVV.

This clone was observed a handful of times. The chain is built from TRBV13 and TRBJ2-7, with a possible D match to TRBD2 (7 bases). Germline CDR1 PRHDT, CDR2 FYEKMQ (reference sequence). The CDR3 contains 16 residues. Trimming took off 4 bases at V and 5 bases at J, with 21 bases between the two ends. This CDR3 reads CASSSLGSGTSHEQYF. The CDR3 DNA reads as TGTGCCAGCAGCTCCCTCGGGAGCGGGACATCCCACGAGCAGTACTTC.

The J gene is TRBJ2-5, the V gene TRBV7-2; no clear D. The DNA end favors TRBJ2-7, so the J call may be wrong. The V gene's germline CDR1 is SGHTA and CDR2 FQGNSA. The CDR3 is 11 amino acids. CDR3 amino acids: CASSLEYEQYF. In nucleotides, the CDR3 is TGTGCCAGCAGCCTTGAATACGAGCAGTACTTC.

This clone was observed a handful of times. The chain has TRBV2 and TRBJ2-7; tentatively, D is TRBD2 (6 bases). Trimming shortened V by 8 bases and J by 3 bases, and 8 bases separated the two germline ends. CDR3 size: 11 residues. From germline, CDR1 is SNHLY and CDR2 FYNNEI. CDR3 residues: CASGGFYEQYF. Here the CDR3 DNA reads TGTGCCAGCGGAGGGTTCTACGAGCAGTACTTC.

In this sample, this clone turned up once. This chain links TRBV18 with TRBJ2-5, with 8 bases matching TRBD1. The V gene end was trimmed by 4 bases and the J gene end by 2 bases; junction bases not matched to a gene: 21. The CDR3 is made up of 20 amino acids. The germline V gene has CDR1 KGHSH and CDR2 LQKENI. The CDR3 DNA reads TGTGCCAGCTCACTTCGACAATCTCAGGGGGCCCCCTTACAGCAAGAGACCCAGTACTTC. Translating gives CASSLRQSQGAPLQQETQYF.

The rearrangement joins TRBV9 to TRBJ1-1, with D perhaps TRBD1 (5 bases). Per the germline V gene, CDR1 is SGDLS and CDR2 is YYNGEE. V was pared by 0 bases and J by 11 bases, with 20 bases between. The CDR3 has 15 amino acids. CDR3 sequence: CASSVVDRLSSDAFF. CDR3 nucleotide sequence: TGTGCCAGCAGCGTAGTAGACAGATTATCGTCGGACGCTTTCTTT.

The chain uses TRBV18 and TRBJ2-1; 9 bases fit TRBD1. V was clipped by 6 bases and J by 14 bases; unmatched bases: 14. From germline, CDR1 is KGHSH and CDR2 LQKENI. This CDR3 is built from 14 residues. The CDR3 spells CASSLDRGGGKKFF. The CDR3 bases are TGTGCCAGCTCGCTGGACAGGGGAGGAGGTAAAAAGTTCTTC.

This chain uses TRBV25-1 with TRBJ1-2; maybe TRBD1 (5 bases). Trimming took 3 bases from V and 5 from J, leaving 16 bases between them. CDR3 length: 15 amino acids. Germline values: CDR1 MGHDK, CDR2 SYGVNS. This chain's CDR3 is CASSDPTGGAYGYTF. In nucleotides, the CDR3 is TGTGCCAGCAGTGATCCTACAGGAGGGGCGTATGGCTACACCTTC.

J is TRBJ2-7 and V is TRBV29-1; 8 bases agree with TRBD2. The germline gives CDR1 SQVTM, CDR2 ANQGSEA. The CDR3 sequence is 12 residues long. The trim removed 8 bases at V and 3 bases at J, leaving 6 bases unmatched. Here the CDR3 DNA reads TGCAGCACATTTAGCGGGAACTACGAGCAGTACTTC. Amino acids: CSTFSGNYEQYF.

V and J are TRBV28 and TRBJ1-1, with 7 bases identical to TRBD1. This CDR3 is built from 12 residues. Germline assignment: CDR1 MDHEN and CDR2 SYDVKM. J was trimmed by 7 bases and V by 5 bases; bases with no gene match: 4. The CDR3 DNA sequence: TGTGCCAGCAGTGTGACAGGGAATGAAGCTTTCTTT. This gives the protein CASSVTGNEAFF.

With respect to this clone: Within the sample, other DNA sequences also encode this same CDR3. This sequence joins TRBV18 and TRBJ2-7; 7 nucleotides line up with TRBD2. Looked up from germline, CDR1 is KGHSH and CDR2 is LQKENI. J gave up 5 bases and V 3 bases, and 10 bases lay outside the gene matches. This CDR3 has 15 residues. The DNA of the CDR3 is TGTGCCAGCTCACCGGCGGGAGCGGGATGGAACGAGCAGTACTTC. Its translation is CASSPAGAGWNEQYF.

This chain connects TRBV5-6 to TRBJ2-5; D possibly corresponds to TRBD1 (5 bases). Germline-derived CDR1 and CDR2 are SGHDT and YYEEEE. The CDR3 is made up of 14 amino acids. V shed 0 bases and J shed 2 bases, with 8 bases lying between them. The CDR3 DNA reads as TGTGCCAGCAGCTTGGCTAACAGGCAAGAGACCCAGTACTTC. Protein product: CASSLANRQETQYF.